Following are 31 T cell receptor beta chains from one sample sequenced in a study of response to subunit inactivated influenza vaccine. TCRdb itself ran the RT-PCR reads through MiXCR, one entry per CDR3 protein. The table includes about 780,000 distinct CDR3 sequences, approximately 17% detected once. Here the sequenced sample was PBMCs from blood, taken roughly 5 days after vaccination. The receptors were gathered from a man aged 50-60 years who received an inactivated influenza vaccine.

This rearrangement joins TRBV4-3 to TRBJ2-7; D is uncertain. From germline, CDR1 is LGHNA and CDR2 YSLEER. CDR3 length: 13 residues. The V gene lost 1 base and the J gene lost 3 bases, with 7 bases spanning the gap. The CDR3 loop is CASSQVIFYEQYF. The CDR3 DNA reads as TGCGCCAGCAGCCAAGTTATTTTCTACGAGCAGTACTTC.

The CDR3 reads CASKRGDDNSPLHF. The CDR3 DNA follows: TGCGCCAGCAAACGAGGAGACGATAATTCACCCCTCCACTTT. The chain carries TRBV4-1 and TRBJ1-6; no clear D. The CDR3 loop spans 14 amino acids. In germline, CDR1 is MGHRA, CDR2 YSYEKL. Trimming shortened V by 7 bases and J by 5 bases, and 12 bases separated the two germline ends.

This rearrangement joins TRBV6-5 to TRBJ1-4; possible D gene TRBD1, 5 bases. The germline V and J ends were trimmed by 2 bases and 3 bases, with 10 bases remaining between them. The CDR3 runs 15 residues. Germline V gene sequence: CDR1 MNHEY, CDR2 SVGAGI. The CDR3 sequence: CASSYGGPPNEKLFF. The CDR3 DNA sequence: TGTGCCAGCAGTTACGGGGGACCGCCTAATGAAAAACTGTTTTTT.

The gene calls are TRBV3-1 and TRBJ2-6; no definite D call. The V gene lost 1 base and the J gene lost 0 bases, with 4 bases spanning the gap. The CDR3 sequence is 15 residues long. Germline CDR1 LGHDT, CDR2 YNNKEL (reference sequence). Here the CDR3 DNA reads TGTGCCAGCAGCCAAGTGTTCTCTGGGGCCAACGTCCTGACTTTC. Translated, it gives CASSQVFSGANVLTF.

This clonotype occurred a few times. The chain combines TRBV20-1 with TRBJ2-7; TRBD2 is a possible D gene (5 bases). Trimming pared 4 bases from V and 6 bases from J, leaving 10 bases between. The CDR3 has 11 amino acids. Germline V lookup: CDR1 DFQATT, CDR2 SNEGSKA (reference sequence). CDR3 sequence: CSAKVTSEQYF. The CDR3, as DNA: TGCAGTGCTAAAGTAACTAGCGAGCAGTACTTC.

In its sample, this clonotype was seen a few times. The chain employs TRBV29-1 and TRBJ2-1, with 11 nucleotides matching TRBD2. The germline CDR1 and CDR2 sequences are SQVTM and ANQGSEA. V lost 4 bases, J lost 14 bases, and 7 bases stayed unmatched. The CDR3 contains 12 residues. CDR3 bases: TGCAGCGTTGGGGTAGCGGGGGGGCCAGAGTTCTTC. Translation gives CSVGVAGGPEFF.

There are a few counts of this clonotype. V gene TRBV20-1 combines with J gene TRBJ2-6, with D possibly matching TRBD1 (6 bases). CDR1 is DFQATT and CDR2 is SNEGSKA in the germline V gene (reference sequence). V dropped 3 bases and J dropped 4 bases, with 16 bases sitting between them. There are 16 residues in the CDR3. In DNA, the CDR3 is TGCAGTGCTAGCGTCCAGGGGCGACGGGGGGCCAACGTCCTGACTTTC. Protein: CSASVQGRRGANVLTF.

The chain uses TRBV7-2 and TRBJ2-2; D unresolved. The CDR3 runs 13 residues. The V gene's germline CDR1 is SGHTA and CDR2 FQGNSA. Trimming took 5 bases from V and 7 from J, leaving 11 bases between them. The CDR3 DNA follows: TGTGCCAGCAGCCCCTACGGTGGCGGGGAGCTGTTTTTT. Residues: CASSPYGGGELFF.

V usage is TRBV20-1 and J usage is TRBJ2-3, with TRBD2 matching over 11 bases. V lost 6 bases, J lost 0 bases, and 17 bases stayed unmatched. CDR1 is DFQATT and CDR2 is SNEGSKA in the germline V gene (reference sequence). The CDR3 is made up of 19 amino acids. The CDR3 here is CSARTGTSGRGPSTDTQYF. As DNA, the CDR3 is TGCAGTGCCCGAACCGGGACTAGCGGAAGGGGCCCTAGCACAGATACGCAGTATTTT.

This clonotype was seen a few times. The V call is TRBV20-1, the J call TRBJ2-1; D is uncertain. V was cut by 8 bases and J by 5 bases, with 7 bases left in between. The CDR3 length is 10 residues. Germline V CDR1 and CDR2: DFQATT, SNEGSKA (reference sequence). The CDR3 protein is CSPTDNEQFF. The CDR3 coding sequence is TGCAGTCCCACAGACAATGAGCAGTTCTTC.

This clonotype showed up just a few times. This chain connects TRBV5-1 to TRBJ2-1, with TRBD2 matching over 8 bases. The CDR3 runs 17 residues. After removal of 6 bases from V and 1 base from J, the junction contained 12 bases not matched to a gene. The germline gives CDR1 SGHRS, CDR2 YFSETQ. In DNA, the CDR3 is TGCGCCAGCACCAAAGGTAGCGGGGAGGGTTCCTACAATGAGCAGTTCTTC. It translates to CASTKGSGEGSYNEQFF.

The chain has TRBV7-2 and TRBJ2-2, with 8 nucleotides matching TRBD2. Germline trimming cut 1 base from V and 8 bases from J; bases unmatched to any gene: 6. This CDR3 comprises 15 residues. Germline V lookup: CDR1 SGHTA, CDR2 FQGNSA. DNA of the CDR3: TGTGCCAGCAGCTTAGACGGGGGGGCCTCTGGGGAGCTGTTTTTT. As protein: CASSLDGGASGELFF.

This clonotype was observed many times. The J gene is TRBJ2-7, the V gene TRBV20-1; 10 bases match TRBD2. This CDR3 has 14 amino acids. Germline V CDR1 and CDR2: DFQATT, SNEGSKA (reference sequence). V lost 0 bases to trimming and J lost 2 bases; unmatched junction nucleotides: 1. The CDR3 region is CSARELAGPYEQYF. The CDR3 DNA is TGCAGTGCTAGAGAACTAGCGGGACCCTACGAGCAGTACTTC.

The chain carries TRBV28 and TRBJ2-7; possible D gene TRBD1, 6 bases. Trimming removed 7 bases from V and 7 bases from J, with 14 bases in between. CDR1 and CDR2 from the germline V gene are MDHEN and SYDVKM. The CDR3 consists of 12 residues. CDR3 residues: CASTPGVREQYF. CDR3 DNA sequence: TGTGCCAGCACCCCAGGGGTGAGGGAGCAGTACTTC.

The genes are TRBV6-2 or TRBV6-3 and TRBJ2-1; unclear D gene. With 6 bases removed from V and 8 bases from J, the gap between germline ends came to 26 bases. Germline CDR1 MNHEY, CDR2 SVGEGT. This CDR3 region has 17 residues. CDR3 region: CASSSHPTRLFLDEQFF. The CDR3 nucleotides read TGTGCCAGCAGCAGCCACCCCACCCGTCTATTCCTCGATGAGCAGTTCTTC.

This rearrangement joins TRBV20-1 to TRBJ1-3; D uncertain. In germline, CDR1 is DFQATT, CDR2 SNEGSKA (reference sequence). The CDR3 extends over 15 amino acids. V was trimmed by 2 bases and J by 7 bases, leaving 18 bases between them. CDR3 nucleotide sequence: TGCAGTGCTAGACCCCCCGGCGCCTTGGGGAACACCATATATTTT. Translating it yields CSARPPGALGNTIYF.

This clonotype appeared many times. V is TRBV11-2 and J is TRBJ2-3; D unresolved. CDR1 is SGHAT, CDR2 FQNNGV, per germline. The germline V and J ends were trimmed by 6 bases and 2 bases, with 18 bases remaining between them. CDR3 length: 16 amino acids. The CDR3 sequence is CASRIPIWGNTDTQYF. CDR3 sequence (DNA): TGTGCCAGCAGGATCCCAATATGGGGTAACACAGATACGCAGTATTTT.

V gene TRBV7-6 combines with J gene TRBJ1-4, with 11 nucleotides matching TRBD1. The CDR3 is 15 residues long. V lost 2 bases, J lost 8 bases, and 4 bases stayed unmatched. CDR1 SGHVS and CDR2 FNYEAQ come from the germline V gene. The CDR3 sequence is CASSLRTGGQEKLFF. CDR3 bases: TGTGCCAGCAGCTTAAGGACAGGGGGCCAGGAAAAACTGTTTTTT.

J is TRBJ2-3 and V is TRBV5-1, with 7 nucleotides matching TRBD1. The V gene's germline CDR1 is SGHRS and CDR2 YFSETQ. Unmatched junction bases numbered 11, after V lost 4 bases and J lost 6 bases. The CDR3 runs to 15 residues. CDR3 region: CASSQARGYFDTQYF. The CDR3 bases are TGCGCCAGCAGCCAGGCCAGGGGGTATTTTGATACGCAGTATTTT.

This clonotype has more than one count but fewer than ten. V and J are TRBV14 and TRBJ2-7, with D possibly being TRBD1 (5 bases). Between the trimmed V and J ends, which lost 2 bases and 3 bases, there was a span of 14 bases. This CDR3 contains 15 residues. CDR1 SGHDN and CDR2 FVKESK come from the germline V gene. CDR3 protein: CASSQSFPTVYEQYF. CDR3 DNA: TGTGCCAGCAGCCAAAGTTTTCCGACAGTCTACGAGCAGTACTTC.

The chain combines TRBV20-1 with TRBJ2-4; 7 positions agree with TRBD1. CDR3 length: 14 residues. Losses at the gene ends were 4 bases for V and 2 bases for J; bases not matched to a gene: 5. The V gene's germline CDR1 is DFQATT and CDR2 SNEGSKA (reference sequence). The CDR3 DNA is TGCAGTGCTACCCCGGACAGGTCCAAAAACATTCAGTACTTC. The encoded protein is CSATPDRSKNIQYF.

The chain couples TRBV20-1 to TRBJ2-1; the match to TRBD2 covers 15 bases. The germline V gene has CDR1 DFQATT and CDR2 SNEGSKA (reference sequence). The CDR3 runs 17 residues. Germline trimming cut 1 base from V and 2 bases from J; bases unmatched to any gene: 3. The CDR3 sequence is CSARGTSGRVPYNEQFF. The CDR3 coding sequence is TGCAGTGCTAGAGGGACTAGCGGGAGGGTCCCCTACAATGAGCAGTTCTTC.

This clonotype showed up just a few times. The chain links TRBV7-8 to TRBJ2-1, with TRBD1 identical over 9 bases. The CDR3 length is 16 residues. The ends lost 4 bases at V and 1 base at J; junction bases unmatched: 5. Germline CDR1 and CDR2: SGHVS and FQNEAQ. CDR3 residues: CASSSTGGWSYNEQFF. DNA of the CDR3: TGTGCCAGCAGCTCAACAGGGGGCTGGTCCTACAATGAGCAGTTCTTC.

This chain uses TRBV20-1 with TRBJ2-7; D ambiguous. Germline CDR1 and CDR2: DFQATT and SNEGSKA (reference sequence). The CDR3 runs 12 residues. V lost 7 bases, J lost 0 bases, and 10 bases lay in between. CDR3 in amino acids: CSDSDPSYEQYF. The CDR3 region has the DNA TGCAGTGACTCGGACCCCTCCTACGAGCAGTACTTC.

V is TRBV7-3 and J is TRBJ2-6; D is uncertain. The germline gives CDR1 SGHTA, CDR2 FQGTGA. V was shortened by 1 base and J by 0 bases, with 4 bases between the two germline ends. This CDR3 contains 15 residues. The CDR3 DNA reads as TGTGCCAGCAGCTTAATCCACTCTGGGGCCAACGTCCTGACTTTC. Amino acid sequence: CASSLIHSGANVLTF.

The chain couples TRBV7-2 to TRBJ1-1; D remains ambiguous. Per germline, CDR1 SGHTA and CDR2 FQGNSA. This CDR3 region has 14 residues. V gave up 3 bases and J gave up 4 bases, with 12 bases separating them. The CDR3 DNA follows: TGTGCCAGCAGCTTTCCGGGTGCAGCCACTGAAGCTTTCTTT. Protein sequence: CASSFPGAATEAFF.

The chain employs TRBV12-3 or TRBV12-4 and TRBJ2-1; 10 bases align to TRBD2. This CDR3 has 14 residues. Trimming took 8 bases from V and 3 from J; bases not matched to a gene: 4. The CDR3 coding sequence is TGTGCCAGCTTGGGACTAGCGAGCTACAATGAGCAGTTCTTC. Protein: CASLGLASYNEQFF.

This sequence joins TRBV20-1 and TRBJ2-5, with D possibly called TRBD1 or TRBD2 (5 bases each). Trimming cost V 6 bases and J 2 bases, with 13 bases left between them. This CDR3 contains 13 residues. Germline lookup yields CDR1 DFQATT and CDR2 SNEGSKA (reference sequence). The CDR3 nucleotides read TGCAGTGCCTTTGGGGACGGGCAAGAGACCCAGTACTTC. Its translation: CSAFGDGQETQYF.

V is TRBV25-1 and J is TRBJ2-1; D not resolved. The CDR3 extends over 11 amino acids. Germline V gene data show CDR1 as MGHDK and CDR2 as SYGVNS. V was shortened by 5 bases and J by 10 bases, with 9 bases between the two germline ends. The CDR3 DNA reads TGTGCCAGCAGTCTCCGAACCGAGCAGTTCTTC. This codes for CASSLRTEQFF.

The V and J genes are TRBV12-3 or TRBV12-4 and TRBJ2-5; perhaps D is TRBD1 or TRBD2 (6 bases each). The CDR3 totals 15 residues. Trimming took off 0 bases at V and 5 bases at J, with 13 bases between the two ends. The CDR3 DNA reads TGTGCCAGCAGTTTAGCGCTGGGGGGCGGGGAGACCCAGTACTTC. Its translation: CASSLALGGGETQYF.

This clonotype has only a few counts. The rearrangement joins TRBV28 to TRBJ1-2; D ambiguous. V was pared by 7 bases and J by 3 bases, with 9 bases between. Germline V gives CDR1 MDHEN, CDR2 SYDVKM. The length of the CDR3 is 12 residues. The chain's CDR3 is CASTRLYYGYTF. CDR3 nucleotides: TGTGCCAGCACGAGGTTGTACTATGGCTACACCTTC.